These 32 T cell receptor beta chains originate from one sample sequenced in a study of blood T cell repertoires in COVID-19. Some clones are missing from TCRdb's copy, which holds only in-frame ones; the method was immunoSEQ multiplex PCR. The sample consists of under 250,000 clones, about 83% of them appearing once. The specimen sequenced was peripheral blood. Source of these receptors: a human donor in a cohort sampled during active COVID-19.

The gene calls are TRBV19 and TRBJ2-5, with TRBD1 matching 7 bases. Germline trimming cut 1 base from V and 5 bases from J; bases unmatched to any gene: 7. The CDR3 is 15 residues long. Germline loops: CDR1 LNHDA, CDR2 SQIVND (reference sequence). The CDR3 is CASSIGGQIQETQYF. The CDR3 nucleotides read TGTGCCAGTAGTATAGGGGGACAGATTCAGGAGACCCAGTACTTC.

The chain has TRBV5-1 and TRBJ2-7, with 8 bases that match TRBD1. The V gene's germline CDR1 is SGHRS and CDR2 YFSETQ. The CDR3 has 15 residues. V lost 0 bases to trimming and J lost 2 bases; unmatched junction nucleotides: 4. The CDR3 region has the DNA TGCGCCAGCAGCTTGGGCGGGACAGGTCCCTACGAGCAGTACTTC. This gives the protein CASSLGGTGPYEQYF.

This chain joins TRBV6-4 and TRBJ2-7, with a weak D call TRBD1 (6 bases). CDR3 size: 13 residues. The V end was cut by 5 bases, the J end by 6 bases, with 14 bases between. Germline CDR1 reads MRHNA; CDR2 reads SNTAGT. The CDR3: CASSWGPSREQYF. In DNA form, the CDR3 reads TGTGCCAGCAGTTGGGGGCCATCCCGCGAGCAGTACTTC.

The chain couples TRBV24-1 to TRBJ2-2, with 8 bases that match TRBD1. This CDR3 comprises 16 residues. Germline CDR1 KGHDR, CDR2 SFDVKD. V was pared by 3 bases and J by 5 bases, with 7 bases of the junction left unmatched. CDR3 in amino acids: CATSDHRTGWTGELFF. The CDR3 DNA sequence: TGTGCCACCAGTGATCATAGGACAGGGTGGACCGGGGAGCTGTTTTTT.

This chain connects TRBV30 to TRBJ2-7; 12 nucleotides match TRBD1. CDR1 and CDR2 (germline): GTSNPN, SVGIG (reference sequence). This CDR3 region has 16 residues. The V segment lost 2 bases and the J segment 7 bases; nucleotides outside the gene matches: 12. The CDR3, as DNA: TGTGCCTGGAGTCCCCCCGGGACAGGGGGCTTTAGGGAGCAGTACTTC. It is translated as CAWSPPGTGGFREQYF.

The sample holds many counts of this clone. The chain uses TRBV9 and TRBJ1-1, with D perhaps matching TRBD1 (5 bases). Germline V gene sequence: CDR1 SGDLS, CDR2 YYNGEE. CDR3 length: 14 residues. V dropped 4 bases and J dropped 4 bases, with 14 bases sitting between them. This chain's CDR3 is CASSPRDLPTEAFF. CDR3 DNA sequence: TGTGCCAGCAGCCCGAGGGACTTACCCACTGAAGCTTTCTTT. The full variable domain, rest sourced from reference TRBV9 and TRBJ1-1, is DSGVTQTPKHLITATGQRVTLRCSPRSGDLSVYWYQQSLDQGLQFLIQYYNGEERAKGNILERFSAQQFPDLHSELNLSSLELGDSALYFCASSPRDLPTEAFFGQGTRLTVV.

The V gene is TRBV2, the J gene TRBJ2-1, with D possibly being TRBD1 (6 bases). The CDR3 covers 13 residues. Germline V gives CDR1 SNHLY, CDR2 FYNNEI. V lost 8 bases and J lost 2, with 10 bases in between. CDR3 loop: CASFGTTYNEQFF. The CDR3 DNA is TGTGCCAGCTTCGGGACAACCTACAATGAGCAGTTCTTC.

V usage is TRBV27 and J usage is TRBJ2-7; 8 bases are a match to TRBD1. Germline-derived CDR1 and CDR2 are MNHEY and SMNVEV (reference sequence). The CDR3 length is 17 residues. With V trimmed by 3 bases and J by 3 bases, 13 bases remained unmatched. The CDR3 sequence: CASSFKNIGQGYYEQYF. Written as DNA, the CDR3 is TGTGCCAGCAGTTTTAAAAATATCGGACAGGGATACTACGAGCAGTACTTC.

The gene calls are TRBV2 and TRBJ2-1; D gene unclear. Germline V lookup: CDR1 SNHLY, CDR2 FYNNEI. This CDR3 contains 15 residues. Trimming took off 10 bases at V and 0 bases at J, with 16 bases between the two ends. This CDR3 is CAIPLSVSSYNEQFF. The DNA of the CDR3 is TGTGCCATCCCCCTAAGCGTGAGCTCCTACAATGAGCAGTTCTTC.

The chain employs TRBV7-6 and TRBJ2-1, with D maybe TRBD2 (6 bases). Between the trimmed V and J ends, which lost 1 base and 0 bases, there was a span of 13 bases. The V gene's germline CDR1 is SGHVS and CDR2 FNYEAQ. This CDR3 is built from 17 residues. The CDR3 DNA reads TGTGCCAGCAGCTTAGGGGGTGGGACTTCCTCCTACAATGAGCAGTTCTTC. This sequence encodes CASSLGGGTSSYNEQFF. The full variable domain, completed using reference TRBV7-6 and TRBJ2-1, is GAGVSQSPRYKVTKRGQDVALRCDPISGHVSLYWYRQALGQGPEFLTYFNYEAQQDKSGLPNDRFSAERPEGSISTLTIQRTEQRDSAMYRCASSLGGGTSSYNEQFFGPGTRLTVL.

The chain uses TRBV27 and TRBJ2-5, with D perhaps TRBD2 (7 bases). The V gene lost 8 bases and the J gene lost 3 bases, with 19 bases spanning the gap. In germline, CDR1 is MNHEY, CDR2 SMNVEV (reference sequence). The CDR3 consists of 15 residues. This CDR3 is CASHYRGGPKETQYF. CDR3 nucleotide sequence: TGTGCCAGCCATTATAGGGGGGGTCCCAAAGAGACCCAGTACTTC.

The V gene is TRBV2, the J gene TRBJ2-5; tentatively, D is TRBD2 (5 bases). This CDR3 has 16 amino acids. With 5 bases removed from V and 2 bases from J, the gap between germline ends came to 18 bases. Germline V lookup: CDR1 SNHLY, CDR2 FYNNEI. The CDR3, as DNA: TGTGCCAGCAGTCTCTACGGCGGAGGCCAACAAGAGACCCAGTACTTC. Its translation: CASSLYGGGQQETQYF.

The CDR3 region has the DNA TGTGCCAGCAGCCTACCCGGGGACAGTAAGTACTTC. This gives the protein CASSLPGDSKYF. The genes are TRBV5-6 and TRBJ2-7; the match to TRBD1 covers 7 bases. Germline CDR1 reads SGHDT; CDR2 reads YYEEEE. Germline trimming cut 4 bases from V and 11 bases from J; bases unmatched to any gene: 9. This CDR3 is built from 12 residues.

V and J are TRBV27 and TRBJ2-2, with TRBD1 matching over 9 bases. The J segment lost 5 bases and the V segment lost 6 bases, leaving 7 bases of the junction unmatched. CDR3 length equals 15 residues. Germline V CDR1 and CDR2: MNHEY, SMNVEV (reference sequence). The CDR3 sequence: CASSYRTGATGELFF. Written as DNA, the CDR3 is TGTGCCAGCAGCTACAGGACAGGGGCTACCGGGGAGCTGTTTTTT.

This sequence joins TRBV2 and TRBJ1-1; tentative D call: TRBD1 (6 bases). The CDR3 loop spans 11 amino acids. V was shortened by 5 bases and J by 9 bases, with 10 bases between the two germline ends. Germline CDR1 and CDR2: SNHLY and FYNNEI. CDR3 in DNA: TGTGCCAGCAGTCGACAGGCCCAAGCTTTCTTT. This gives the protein CASSRQAQAFF.

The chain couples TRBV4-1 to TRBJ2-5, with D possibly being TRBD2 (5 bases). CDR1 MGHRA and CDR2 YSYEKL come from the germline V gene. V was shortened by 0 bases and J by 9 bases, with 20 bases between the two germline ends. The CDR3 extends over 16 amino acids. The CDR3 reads CASSQDLAGITTAQYF. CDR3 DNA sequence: TGCGCCAGCAGCCAAGATCTAGCCGGAATCACCACGGCCCAGTACTTC.

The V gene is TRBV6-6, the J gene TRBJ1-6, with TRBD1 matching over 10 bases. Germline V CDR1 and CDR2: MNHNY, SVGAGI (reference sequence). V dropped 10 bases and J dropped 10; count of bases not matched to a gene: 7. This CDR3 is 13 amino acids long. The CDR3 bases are TGTGCCACCACCGGGACAGGGGAATCACCCCTCCACTTT. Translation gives CATTGTGESPLHF.

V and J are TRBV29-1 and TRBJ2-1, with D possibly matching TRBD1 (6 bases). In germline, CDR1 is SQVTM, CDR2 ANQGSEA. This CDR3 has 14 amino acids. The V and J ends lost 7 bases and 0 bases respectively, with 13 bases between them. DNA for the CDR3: TGCAGCGCTGGAGCCAGGGGCTCCTACAATGAGCAGTTCTTC. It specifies CSAGARGSYNEQFF.

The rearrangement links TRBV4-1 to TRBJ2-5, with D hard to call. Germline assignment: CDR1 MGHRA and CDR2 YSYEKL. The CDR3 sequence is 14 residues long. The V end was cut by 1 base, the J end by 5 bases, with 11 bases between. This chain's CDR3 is CASSQAWQPETQYF. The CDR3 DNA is TGCGCCAGCAGCCAAGCATGGCAACCCGAGACCCAGTACTTC.

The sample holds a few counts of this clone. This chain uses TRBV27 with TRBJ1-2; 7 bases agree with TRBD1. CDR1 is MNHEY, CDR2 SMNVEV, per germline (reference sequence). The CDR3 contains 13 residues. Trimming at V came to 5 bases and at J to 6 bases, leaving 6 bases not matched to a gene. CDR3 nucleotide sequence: TGTGCCAGCAGTCCCCACGGACAGGATGGCTACACCTTC. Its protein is CASSPHGQDGYTF.

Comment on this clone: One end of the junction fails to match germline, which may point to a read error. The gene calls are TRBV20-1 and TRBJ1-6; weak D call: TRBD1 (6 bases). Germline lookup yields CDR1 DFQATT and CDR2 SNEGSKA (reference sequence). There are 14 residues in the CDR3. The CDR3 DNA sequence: TGCAGTGCTAGTCTCGGGACATATAGTTCACCCCTCCACTTT. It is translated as CSASLGTYSSPLHF.

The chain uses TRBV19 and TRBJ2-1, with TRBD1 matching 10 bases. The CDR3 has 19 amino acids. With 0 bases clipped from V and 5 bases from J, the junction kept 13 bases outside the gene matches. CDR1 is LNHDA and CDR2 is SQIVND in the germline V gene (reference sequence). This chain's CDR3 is CASSIDPTGTGALNNEQFF. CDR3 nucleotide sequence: TGTGCCAGTAGTATAGACCCTACCGGGACAGGGGCTCTCAACAATGAGCAGTTCTTC.

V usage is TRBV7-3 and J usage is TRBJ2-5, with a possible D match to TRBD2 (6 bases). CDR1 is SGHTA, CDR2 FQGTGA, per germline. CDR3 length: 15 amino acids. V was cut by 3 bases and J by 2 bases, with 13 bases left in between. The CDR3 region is CASSLVRGSQETQYF. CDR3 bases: TGTGCCAGCAGCTTGGTGCGGGGCTCTCAAGAGACCCAGTACTTC.

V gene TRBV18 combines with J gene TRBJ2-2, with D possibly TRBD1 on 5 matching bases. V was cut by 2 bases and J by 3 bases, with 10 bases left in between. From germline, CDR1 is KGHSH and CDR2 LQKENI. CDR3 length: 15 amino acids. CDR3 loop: CASSPVRVDTGELFF. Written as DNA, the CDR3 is TGTGCCAGCTCACCAGTCAGGGTCGACACCGGGGAGCTGTTTTTT.

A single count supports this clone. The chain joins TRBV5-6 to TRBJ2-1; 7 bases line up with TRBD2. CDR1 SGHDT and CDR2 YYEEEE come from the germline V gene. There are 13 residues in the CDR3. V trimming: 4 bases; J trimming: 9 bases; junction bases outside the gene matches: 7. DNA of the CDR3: TGTGCCAGCAGCCTGGGCCGACTAGCTGAGCAGTTCTTC. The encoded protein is CASSLGRLAEQFF.

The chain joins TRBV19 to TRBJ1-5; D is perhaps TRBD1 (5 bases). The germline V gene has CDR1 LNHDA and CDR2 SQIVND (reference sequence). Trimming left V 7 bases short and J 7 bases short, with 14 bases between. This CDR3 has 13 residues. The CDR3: CASTPSQGQPQHF. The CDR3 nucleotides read TGTGCCAGTACCCCATCCCAGGGACAGCCCCAGCATTTT.

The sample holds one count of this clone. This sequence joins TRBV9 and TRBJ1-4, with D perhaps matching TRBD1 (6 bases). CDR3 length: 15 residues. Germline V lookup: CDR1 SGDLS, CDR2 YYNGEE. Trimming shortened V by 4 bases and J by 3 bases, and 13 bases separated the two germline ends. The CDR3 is CASSQTGIPNEKLFF. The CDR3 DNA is TGTGCCAGCAGCCAAACAGGGATTCCTAATGAAAAACTGTTTTTT.

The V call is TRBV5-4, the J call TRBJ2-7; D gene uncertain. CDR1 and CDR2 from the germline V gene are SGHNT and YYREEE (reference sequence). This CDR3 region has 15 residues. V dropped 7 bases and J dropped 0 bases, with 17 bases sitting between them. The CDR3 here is CASALGILSSYEQYF. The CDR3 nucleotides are TGTGCCAGCGCACTTGGTATCTTAAGCTCCTACGAGCAGTACTTC.

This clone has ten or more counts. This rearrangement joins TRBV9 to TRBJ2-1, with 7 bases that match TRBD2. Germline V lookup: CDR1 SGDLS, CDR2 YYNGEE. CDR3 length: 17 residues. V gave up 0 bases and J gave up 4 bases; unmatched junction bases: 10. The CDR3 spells CASSVAWREGLYNEQFF. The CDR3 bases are TGTGCCAGCAGCGTAGCATGGAGGGAGGGTTTATACAATGAGCAGTTCTTC.

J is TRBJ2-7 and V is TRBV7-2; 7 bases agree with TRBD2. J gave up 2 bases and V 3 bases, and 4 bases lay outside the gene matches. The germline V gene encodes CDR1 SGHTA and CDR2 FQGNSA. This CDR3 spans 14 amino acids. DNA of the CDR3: TGTGCCAGCAGCTTCCACGGGACTACCTACGAGCAGTACTTC. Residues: CASSFHGTTYEQYF. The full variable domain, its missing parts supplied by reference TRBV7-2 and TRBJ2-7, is GAGVSQSPSNKVTEKGKDVELRCDPISGHTALYWYRQSLGQGLEFLIYFQGNSAPDKSGLPSDRFSAERTGGSVSTLTIQRTQQEDSAVYLCASSFHGTTYEQYFGPGTRLTVT.

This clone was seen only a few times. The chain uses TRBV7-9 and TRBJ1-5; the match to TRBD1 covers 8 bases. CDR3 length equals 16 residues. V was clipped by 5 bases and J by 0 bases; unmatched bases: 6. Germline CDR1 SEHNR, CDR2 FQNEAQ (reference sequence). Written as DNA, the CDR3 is TGTGCCAGCAGCCGGGACAGGTTGACTAGCAATCAGCCCCAGCATTTT. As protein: CASSRDRLTSNQPQHF. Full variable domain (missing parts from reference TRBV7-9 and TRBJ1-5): DTGVSQNPRHKITKRGQNVTFRCDPISEHNRLYWYRQTLGQGPEFLTYFQNEAQLEKSRLLSDRFSAERPKGSFSTLEIQRTEQGDSAMYLCASSRDRLTSNQPQHFGDGTRLSIL.

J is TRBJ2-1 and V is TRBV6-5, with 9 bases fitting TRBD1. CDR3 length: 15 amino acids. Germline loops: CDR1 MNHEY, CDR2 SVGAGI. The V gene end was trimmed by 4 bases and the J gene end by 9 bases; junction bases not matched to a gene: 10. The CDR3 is CASSSDLQGAGEQFF. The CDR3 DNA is TGTGCCAGCAGTTCCGATTTACAGGGGGCAGGTGAGCAGTTCTTC.